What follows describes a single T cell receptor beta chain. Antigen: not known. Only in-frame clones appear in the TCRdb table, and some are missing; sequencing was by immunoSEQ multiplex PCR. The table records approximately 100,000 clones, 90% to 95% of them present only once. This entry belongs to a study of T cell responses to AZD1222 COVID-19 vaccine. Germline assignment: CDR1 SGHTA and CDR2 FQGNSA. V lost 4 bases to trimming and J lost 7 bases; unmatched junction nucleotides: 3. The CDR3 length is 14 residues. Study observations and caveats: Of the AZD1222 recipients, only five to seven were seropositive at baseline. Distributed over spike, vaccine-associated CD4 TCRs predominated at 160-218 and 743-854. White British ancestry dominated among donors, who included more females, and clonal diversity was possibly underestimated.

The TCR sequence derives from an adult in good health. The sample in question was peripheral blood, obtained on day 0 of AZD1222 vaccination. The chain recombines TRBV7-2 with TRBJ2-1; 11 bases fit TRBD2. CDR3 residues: CASSSGLAANEQFF. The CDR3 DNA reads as TGTGCCAGCAGCTCGGGACTAGCGGCTAATGAGCAGTTCTTC.